This T cell receptor (beta chain) was sequenced in a study of blood T cells in healthy people across ages (dated by TCRdb to 2014 to 2015). With regard to the full study: In model experiments, roughly one uniquely barcoded TCR beta cDNA molecule per two T cells was captured by template switching. Using deep sequencing normalized with unique cDNA molecular identifiers, the study measured how TCR beta repertoire diversity changes with age. The donors were divided into four age groups: young (average around 16 years), middle-aged (approximately 39), aged (approximately 59) and long-lived (82). The study analyzed two additional independent replicas of 1 million unique cDNA reads from the same blood draw for two donors, one aged 18 to 29 and one aged 80 or older.

Systemically healthy Caucasian individuals from Russia, some 40 in total and aged about 6 to 95 years, were included as donors. Each donor gave about 9.7 milliliters of peripheral blood, drawn into EDTA-treated Vacutainer tubes. PBMCs were isolated by Ficoll-Paque density-gradient centrifugation, with at least 6 million obtained per sample. Total RNA was extracted from PBMCs with Trizol reagent, with at least 6 micrograms obtained per sample. For every donor, an aliquot of PBMCs went through flow cytometry to measure the percentages of naive CD45RAhigh/CD27high T cells. This clonotype turned up a few times. What antigen it recognizes has not been identified. No much larger clone exists at a distance of one base, and base qualities are not known. The full study reports these points: Estimates of total diversity based on one million sequenced T cells were considered lower bounds and underestimates. Compared with the aged group, the long-lived group had more naive CD4+ T cells, fewer expanded clones and increased TCR diversity, suggesting age selection. As age increased, observed TCR beta diversity per million T cells dropped in a roughly linear way, and a significant reduction was already evident by age about 36. Donor CMV infection status was unknown, potentially confounding age-related changes in expanded clonotypes. Because profiling used bulk unsorted PBMCs, naive and antigen-experienced compartments could not be compared conclusively. A strong correlation was found between observed TCR beta diversity and the percentage of naive T cells measured by flow cytometry.

Receptors were amplified or captured by 5' RACE. TCRdb lists the instrument as Illumina HiSeq 2500. A second 7 to 11 cycle PCR used a sample-barcoded 5' primer and a J-beta primer mix. A unique molecular identifier was introduced onto each TCR beta cDNA molecule by a template-switch 5' adaptor carrying 12 random nucleotides. At least 2.5 million CDR3-containing paired-end reads were obtained from each sample. All of the RNA was converted into first-strand cDNA using the Mint cDNA synthesis kit, with a TRBC-specific oligonucleotide serving as the primer. After uracil-DNA glycosylase treatment, a first 18-cycle PCR used universal primers M1SS and BC2_uni_R on all cDNA. The paper's processing steps were these. Each sample was normalized by randomly selecting 1 million high-quality reads, each carrying a distinct molecular identifier. Instead of being binned into consensus sequences, reads with shared molecular identifiers were discarded. CDR3 identification, clonotype clustering and error correction used MiTCR with a Q25 quality threshold and the strictest error-elimination algorithm. A nonparametric unseen species model with Euler transformation was used to estimate lower-bound total TCR beta diversity. Through fastp at Q25 and MiXCR, TCRdb rebuilt clones from the public reads, retaining in-frame beta chains. CDR3 protein duplicates are merged, each entry listing the most common genes and DNA. The V and J calls and clone size come from TCRdb's table, not from the authors' own analysis. Recorded for this sample are fewer than 600,000 distinct CDR3 sequences; about 28% of them occurred a single time. About 3.3% of the sample goes to the ten largest clones.

The CDR3 has 15 amino acids, counting the end cysteine and phenylalanine. Only the CDR3 DNA is retained, 45 bases long and in frame from the first base. From the germline V gene (reference sequence), CDR1 is MNHNY and CDR2 is SVGAGI. V loses 6 bases of germline sequence and J loses 0 bases, and the interval between the two ends is 12 bases. The same sample was also used in a study of T cells of mothers and their children. That second publication adds: Donors were nine systemically healthy Caucasian individuals: three mothers and their six children. cDNA synthesis consumed the entire amount of extracted RNA, loaded at about 1.5 ug RNA in each 15 ul reaction. In the second PCR, the M1S primer added sample barcodes and 2-4 random nucleotides. More than 8.5 million TCR beta CDR3 reads were obtained from each mother, and roughly 3.1 million reads were obtained from each child. Thymic selection similarly shapes TCR recombination output in related and unrelated pairs, with minor effect from inherited differences. Related mother-child pairs always showed normalized repertoire overlap that was slightly higher than in unrelated mother-child pairs, though the difference was never significant. With a sensitivity of around 97 clones per million clonotypes, no persistent microchimeric T cell clones were detected. In the study, deep NGS was used to compare the TCR beta repertoires of mothers and children, and features distinguishing related mother-child pairs from unrelated individuals were sought. The mean age was about 40 +/- 4 years for the mothers and about 12 +/- 4 years for the children. Libraries were sequenced on Illumina HiSeq 2000 with 100+100 nt paired-end reads after adapter ligation with NEBNext reagents. To prevent cross-contamination, the mother and child libraries were prepared a month apart and were sequenced in separate runs. Each donor had between roughly 450,000 and 2,100,000 distinct TCR beta clonotypes identified. Naive TCR beta clonotypes were estimated from low-frequency clonotypes matched to each donor's FACS-determined naive share, without sorting.

The sequenced sample consisted of blood. The V gene is TRBV6-6 and the J gene is TRBJ2-4, and TRBD1 may be the D gene, going by 6 matching bases. The sequence was collected from a boy younger than 10 in good health. This receptor has the CDR3 CASRGSQGAKNIQYF. The bases read TGTGCCAGCAGGGGATCACAGGGAGCCAAAAACATTCAGTACTTC.